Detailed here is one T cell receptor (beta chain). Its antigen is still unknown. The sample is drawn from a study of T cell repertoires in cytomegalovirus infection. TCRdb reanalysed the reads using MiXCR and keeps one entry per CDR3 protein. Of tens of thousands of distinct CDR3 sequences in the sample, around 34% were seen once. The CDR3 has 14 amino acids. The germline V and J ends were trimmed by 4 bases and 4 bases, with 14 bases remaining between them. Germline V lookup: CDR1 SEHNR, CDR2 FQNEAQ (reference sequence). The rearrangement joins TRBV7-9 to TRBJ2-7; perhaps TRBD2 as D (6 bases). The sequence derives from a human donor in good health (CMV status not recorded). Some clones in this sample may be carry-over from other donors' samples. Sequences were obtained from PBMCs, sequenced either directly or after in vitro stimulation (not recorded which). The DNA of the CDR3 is TGTGCCAGCAGCTCATCGGGACTCATATACGAGCAGTACTTC. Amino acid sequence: CASSSSGLIYEQYF.